Shown below are 21 T cell receptor beta chains from a single sample sequenced in a study of blood T cell repertoires in COVID-19. Generated by immunoSEQ multiplex PCR, the TCRdb table keeps only in-frame clones and is missing some. The data contain 300,000 to 350,000 clones, 90% of them singletons. The specimen sequenced was peripheral blood. The receptor set was obtained from a woman between 35 and 50 years old with COVID-19, enrolled during active disease.

The V gene is TRBV27, the J gene TRBJ2-3; no definite D call. Between the trimmed V and J ends, which lost 0 bases and 2 bases, there was a span of 12 bases. In germline, CDR1 is MNHEY, CDR2 SMNVEV (reference sequence). This CDR3 has 16 amino acids. CDR3 DNA: TGTGCCAGCAGTTTATCCTACGAGAGGAACACAGATACGCAGTATTTT. Its protein product is CASSLSYERNTDTQYF.

The J gene is TRBJ2-3, the V gene TRBV18; 11 nucleotides agree with TRBD2. This CDR3 spans 16 amino acids. The germline CDR1 and CDR2 sequences are KGHSH and LQKENI. J was trimmed by 0 bases and V by 3 bases; bases with no gene match: 2. CDR3 sequence: CASSPTSGASTDTQYF. CDR3 DNA sequence: TGTGCCAGCTCACCGACTAGCGGGGCGAGCACAGATACGCAGTATTTT.

The chain couples TRBV5-1 to TRBJ2-2, with a weak D call TRBD1 (6 bases). Trimming pared 0 bases from V and 2 bases from J, leaving 8 bases between. The CDR3 is 15 residues long. Germline V gives CDR1 SGHRS, CDR2 YFSETQ. This CDR3 is CASSLAGGNTGELFF. In DNA, the CDR3 is TGCGCCAGCAGCTTGGCTGGGGGCAACACCGGGGAGCTGTTTTTT.

This chain uses TRBV6-5 with TRBJ1-2; D is unresolved. This CDR3 comprises 13 residues. V lost 2 bases and J 8 bases, leaving 12 bases between the germline ends. Germline V gene lookup returns CDR1 MNHEY and CDR2 SVGAGI. CDR3 protein: CASSYRPEEGYTF. DNA for the CDR3: TGTGCCAGCAGTTACCGGCCGGAGGAGGGCTACACCTTC.

V and J are TRBV12-5 and TRBJ2-3, with 11 bases aligning to TRBD2. The ends lost 6 bases at V and 2 bases at J; junction bases unmatched: 4. CDR3 length: 15 amino acids. Germline values: CDR1 LGHNT, CDR2 FRNRAP. The CDR3: CASGPSGRITDTQYF. The CDR3 region has the DNA TGTGCTAGTGGCCCTAGCGGGAGGATCACAGATACGCAGTATTTT.

The genes are TRBV9 and TRBJ1-6, with 8 bases lining up with TRBD1. CDR1 and CDR2 (germline): SGDLS, YYNGEE. The trim removed 3 bases at V and 6 bases at J, leaving 8 bases unmatched. This CDR3 region has 16 residues. The CDR3 DNA reads as TGTGCCAGCAGCGCCCGATCGGGACAGGTTAATTCACCCCTCCACTTT. Amino acids: CASSARSGQVNSPLHF. Variable domain in full (rest from reference TRBV9 and TRBJ1-6): DSGVTQTPKHLITATGQRVTLRCSPRSGDLSVYWYQQSLDQGLQFLIQYYNGEERAKGNILERFSAQQFPDLHSELNLSSLELGDSALYFCASSARSGQVNSPLHFGNGTRLTVT.

V gene TRBV18 combines with J gene TRBJ2-5, with 7 bases fitting TRBD1. The CDR3 is 13 residues long. With 2 bases clipped from V and 3 bases from J, the junction kept 0 bases outside the gene matches. CDR1 KGHSH and CDR2 LQKENI come from the germline V gene. The CDR3 DNA reads as TGTGCCAGCTCACCAGACAGGGAAGAGACCCAGTACTTC. This sequence encodes CASSPDREETQYF.

The chain recombines TRBV5-1 with TRBJ1-3; no firm D call. Germline loops: CDR1 SGHRS, CDR2 YFSETQ. The CDR3 is made up of 17 amino acids. V was shortened by 0 bases and J by 2 bases, with 15 bases between the two germline ends. CDR3: CASSLEGQVNAGNTIYF. The DNA for the CDR3 is TGCGCCAGCAGCTTGGAAGGCCAGGTTAATGCTGGAAACACCATATATTTT.

This clone was observed a few times. V is TRBV7-2 and J is TRBJ1-5; D gene uncertain. The CDR3 has 12 amino acids. Germline V gene sequence: CDR1 SGHTA, CDR2 FQGNSA. Trimming removed 6 bases from V and 8 bases from J, with 11 bases in between. The CDR3: CASSQVGEPQHF. The CDR3 DNA reads TGTGCCAGCAGTCAAGTCGGGGAGCCCCAGCATTTT.

The chain combines TRBV19 with TRBJ1-5; 7 nucleotides agree with TRBD1. The CDR3 extends over 16 amino acids. Germline V gene lookup returns CDR1 LNHDA and CDR2 SQIVND (reference sequence). Trimming at V came to 5 bases and at J to 1 base, leaving 8 bases not matched to a gene. CDR3 sequence: CASSARQGVSNQPQHF. DNA for the CDR3: TGTGCCAGTAGTGCCCGACAGGGAGTAAGCAATCAGCCCCAGCATTTT.

As regards this clone: Additional DNA sequences in this sample encode the identical CDR3. V and J are TRBV6-5 and TRBJ2-7, with 7 bases lining up with TRBD1. Trimming at V came to 5 bases and at J to 3 bases, leaving 1 base not matched to a gene. The CDR3 is 12 residues long. Germline-derived CDR1 and CDR2 are MNHEY and SVGAGI. CDR3 in DNA: TGTGCCAGCAGTCGACAGGGCTACGAGCAGTACTTC. This gives the protein CASSRQGYEQYF.

This clone was observed once. Germline and junction disagree at one end, which may indicate a read error. The rearrangement links TRBV5-8 to TRBJ2-1; D gene uncertain. The CDR3 spans 15 residues. Germline V gives CDR1 SGHTS, CDR2 YDEGEE. CDR3 residues: CASSLLRPSDNEQFF. Here the CDR3 DNA reads TGTGCCAGCAGCTTGCTGAGGCCCTCCGACAATGAGCAGTTCTTC.

Only a few counts were recorded for this clone. The rearrangement links TRBV6-1 to TRBJ1-1; 7 bases are shared with TRBD1. The germline V gene has CDR1 MNHNS and CDR2 SASEGT. The CDR3 covers 12 residues. Losses at the gene ends were 6 bases for V and 6 bases for J; bases not matched to a gene: 4. This chain's CDR3 is CASSPRGAEAFF. CDR3 nucleotides: TGTGCCAGCAGCCCCAGGGGGGCTGAAGCTTTCTTT.

This clone was seen only a few times. This chain joins TRBV11-1 and TRBJ2-7, with a tentative D call TRBD1 (5 bases). V gave up 7 bases and J gave up 4 bases, with 11 bases separating them. The CDR3 runs to 12 residues. Germline V gene data show CDR1 as SGHAT and CDR2 as FQDESV (reference sequence). DNA for the CDR3: TGTGCCAGCAAGTTGCAGGGATACGAGCAGTACTTC. This translates into CASKLQGYEQYF.

The rearrangement links TRBV27 to TRBJ2-7; 11 bases line up with TRBD2. CDR3 length equals 15 residues. J was trimmed by 1 base and V by 3 bases; bases with no gene match: 2. Per germline, CDR1 MNHEY and CDR2 SMNVEV (reference sequence). The CDR3: CASSLTSGDSYEQYF. DNA for the CDR3: TGTGCCAGCAGTTTGACTAGCGGGGATTCCTACGAGCAGTACTTC.

Only one count was recorded for this clone. This rearrangement joins TRBV6-5 to TRBJ2-7, with a weak D call TRBD2 (8 bases). CDR1 is MNHEY, CDR2 SVGAGI, per germline. This CDR3 is built from 14 residues. Trimming took 6 bases from V and 6 from J, leaving 18 bases between them. The CDR3 DNA sequence: TGTGCCAGCAGCCCAGGGGGACTAGGTAGCGAGCAGTACTTC. Translating it yields CASSPGGLGSEQYF.

The chain uses TRBV29-1 and TRBJ1-2; D call uncertain. Germline V lookup: CDR1 SQVTM, CDR2 ANQGSEA. This CDR3 contains 10 residues. V lost 4 bases and J 8 bases, leaving 8 bases between the germline ends. CDR3 loop: CSVVERGYTF. For the CDR3, the DNA is TGCAGCGTTGTTGAGAGGGGCTACACCTTC.

This clone was picked up a small number of times. The rearrangement joins TRBV7-6 to TRBJ1-1; 10 nucleotides align to TRBD1. J lost 1 base, V lost 5 bases, and 7 bases had no gene match. The germline gives CDR1 SGHVS, CDR2 FNYEAQ. The CDR3 covers 16 residues. CDR3 sequence (DNA): TGTGCCAGCAGCCAGACAGGGGGCTTGTCGAACACTGAAGCTTTCTTT. It is translated as CASSQTGGLSNTEAFF.

The gene calls are TRBV10-3 and TRBJ1-5; D unresolved. The CDR3 runs 13 residues. Trimming took 7 bases from V and 3 from J, leaving 10 bases between them. In germline, CDR1 is ENHRY, CDR2 SYGVKD. CDR3 protein: CAINTGFNQPQHF. The DNA for the CDR3 is TGTGCCATCAACACGGGATTCAATCAGCCCCAGCATTTT.

This clone was observed a handful of times. For the CDR3, the DNA is TGTGCCAGCAGCTCAACGTCGGGACTAGGTTACAATGAGCAGTTCTTC. It translates to CASSSTSGLGYNEQFF. This chain joins TRBV7-9 and TRBJ2-1; 8 bases map to TRBD2. Germline assignment: CDR1 SEHNR and CDR2 FQNEAQ (reference sequence). This CDR3 is built from 16 residues. V was clipped by 4 bases and J by 4 bases; unmatched bases: 9.

This rearrangement joins TRBV9 to TRBJ1-1, with a weak D call TRBD1 (6 bases). Per germline, CDR1 SGDLS and CDR2 YYNGEE. Trimming removed 7 bases from V and 2 bases from J, with 12 bases in between. The CDR3 is 13 amino acids. The DNA of the CDR3 is TGTGCCAGCTACAGGGTGGTCAACACTGAAGCTTTCTTT. This codes for CASYRVVNTEAFF. Full variable domain (rest looked up from reference TRBV9 and TRBJ1-1): DSGVTQTPKHLITATGQRVTLRCSPRSGDLSVYWYQQSLDQGLQFLIQYYNGEERAKGNILERFSAQQFPDLHSELNLSSLELGDSALYFCASYRVVNTEAFFGQGTRLTVV.